This T cell receptor (beta chain) was recovered during a study of control samples from healthy donors and cancer patients. Only in-frame clones appear in the TCRdb table, and some are missing; sequencing was by immunoSEQ multiplex PCR. The sample carries some 74,000 clones, around nine tenths recorded once. This CDR3 is 14 amino acids long. The chain has TRBV21-1 and TRBJ2-5; TRBD1 is the table's D call, not checked against the DNA. TRBV21-1 is an annotated pseudogene. The TCR originated in a woman in her forties or fifties in good health. The specimen was blood. For the CDR3, the DNA is TGTGCCAGCAGCGGACGGGACAGCCAAGAGACCCAGTACTTC. The encoded protein is CASSGRDSQETQYF.